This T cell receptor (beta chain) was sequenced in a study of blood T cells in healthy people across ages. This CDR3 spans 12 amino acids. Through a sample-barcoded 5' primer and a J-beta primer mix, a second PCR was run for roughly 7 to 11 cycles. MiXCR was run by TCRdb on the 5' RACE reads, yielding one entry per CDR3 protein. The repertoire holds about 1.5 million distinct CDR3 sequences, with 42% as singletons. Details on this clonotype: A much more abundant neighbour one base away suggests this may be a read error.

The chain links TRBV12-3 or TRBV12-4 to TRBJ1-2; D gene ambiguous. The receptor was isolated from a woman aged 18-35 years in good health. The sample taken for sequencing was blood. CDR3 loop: CANSLMGYGYTF. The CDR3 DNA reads TGTGCCAACAGTTTAATGGGTTATGGCTACACCTTC.